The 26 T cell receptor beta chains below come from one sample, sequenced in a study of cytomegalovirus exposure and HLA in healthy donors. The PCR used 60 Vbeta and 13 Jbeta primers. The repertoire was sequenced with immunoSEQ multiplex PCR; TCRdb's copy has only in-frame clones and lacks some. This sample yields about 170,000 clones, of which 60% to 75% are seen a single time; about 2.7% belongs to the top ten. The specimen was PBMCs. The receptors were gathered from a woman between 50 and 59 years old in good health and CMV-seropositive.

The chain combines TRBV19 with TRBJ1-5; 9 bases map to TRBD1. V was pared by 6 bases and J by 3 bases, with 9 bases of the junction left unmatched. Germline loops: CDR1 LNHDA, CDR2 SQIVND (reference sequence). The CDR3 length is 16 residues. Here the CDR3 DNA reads TGTGCCAGTAGCCTGGACAGGGGCCAACTCAATCAGCCCCAGCATTTT. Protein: CASSLDRGQLNQPQHF.

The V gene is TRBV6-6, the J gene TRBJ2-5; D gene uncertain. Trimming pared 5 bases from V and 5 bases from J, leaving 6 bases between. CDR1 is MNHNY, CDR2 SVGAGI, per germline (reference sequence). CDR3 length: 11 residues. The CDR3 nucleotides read TGTGCCAGCAGTAACATGGAGACCCAGTACTTC. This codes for CASSNMETQYF.

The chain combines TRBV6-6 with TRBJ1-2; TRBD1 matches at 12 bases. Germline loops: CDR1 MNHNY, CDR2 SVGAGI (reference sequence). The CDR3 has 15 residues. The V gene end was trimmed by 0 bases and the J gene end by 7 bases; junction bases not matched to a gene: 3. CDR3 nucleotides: TGTGCCAGCAGTTACTCCGGGACAGGGGGCTTTGGCTACACCTTC. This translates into CASSYSGTGGFGYTF.

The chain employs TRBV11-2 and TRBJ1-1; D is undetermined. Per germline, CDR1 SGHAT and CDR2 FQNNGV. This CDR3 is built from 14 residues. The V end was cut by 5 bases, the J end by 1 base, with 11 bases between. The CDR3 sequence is CASSPDRQNTEAFF. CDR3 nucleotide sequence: TGTGCCAGCAGCCCCGATCGACAGAACACTGAAGCTTTCTTT.

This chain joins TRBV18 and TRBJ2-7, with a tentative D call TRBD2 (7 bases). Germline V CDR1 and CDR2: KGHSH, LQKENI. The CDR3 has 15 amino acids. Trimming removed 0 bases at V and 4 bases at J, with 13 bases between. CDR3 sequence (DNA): TGTGCCAGCTCACCACCGAGGGCGGGGGCTTACGAGCAGTACTTC. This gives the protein CASSPPRAGAYEQYF.

CDR3 protein: CASSLHVQGARTEAFF. CDR3 sequence (DNA): TGTGCCAGCAGCTTACACGTACAGGGGGCCCGGACTGAAGCTTTCTTT. The chain joins TRBV11-1 to TRBJ1-1, with TRBD1 matching over 9 bases. Unmatched junction bases numbered 9, after V lost 2 bases and J lost 5 bases. The CDR3 has 16 residues. Germline V gives CDR1 SGHAT, CDR2 FQDESV (reference sequence).

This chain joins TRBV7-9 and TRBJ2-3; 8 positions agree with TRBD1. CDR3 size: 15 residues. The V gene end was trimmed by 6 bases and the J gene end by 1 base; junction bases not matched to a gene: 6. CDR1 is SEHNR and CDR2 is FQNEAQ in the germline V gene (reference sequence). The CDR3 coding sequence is TGTGCCAGCAGTTCGACAGGGGTCCGCACAGATACGCAGTATTTT. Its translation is CASSSTGVRTDTQYF.

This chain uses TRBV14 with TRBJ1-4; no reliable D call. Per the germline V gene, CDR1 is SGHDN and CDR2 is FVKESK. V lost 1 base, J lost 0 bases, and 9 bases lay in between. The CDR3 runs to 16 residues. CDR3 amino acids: CASSQGAVATNEKLFF. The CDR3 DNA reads TGTGCCAGCAGCCAAGGGGCAGTTGCAACTAATGAAAAACTGTTTTTT.

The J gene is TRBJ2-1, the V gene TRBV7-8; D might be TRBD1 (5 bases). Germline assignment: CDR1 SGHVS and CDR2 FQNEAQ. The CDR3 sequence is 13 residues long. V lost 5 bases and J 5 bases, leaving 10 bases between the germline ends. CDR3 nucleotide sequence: TGTGCCAGCAGCGCTCACAGGAACAATGAGCAGTTCTTC. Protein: CASSAHRNNEQFF.

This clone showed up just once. CDR3 DNA sequence: TGTGCCAGCAGAGGACTCCCGAACACCGGGGAGCTGTTTTTT. The encoded protein is CASRGLPNTGELFF. The V gene is TRBV2, the J gene TRBJ2-2; perhaps TRBD2 as D (5 bases). Deletions cut 6 bases from V and 0 bases from J, with 8 bases between. Germline V gives CDR1 SNHLY, CDR2 FYNNEI. This CDR3 is built from 14 residues.

CDR3 loop: CASSLGGTGGLGGLRYEQYF. Here the CDR3 DNA reads TGTGCCAGCAGCTTAGGGGGGACAGGGGGCCTAGGGGGTTTAAGGTACGAGCAGTACTTC. The chain is built from TRBV7-8 and TRBJ2-7; TRBD1 matches at 12 bases. There are 20 residues in the CDR3. Trimming took 1 base from V and 4 from J; bases not matched to a gene: 17. From germline, CDR1 is SGHVS and CDR2 FQNEAQ.

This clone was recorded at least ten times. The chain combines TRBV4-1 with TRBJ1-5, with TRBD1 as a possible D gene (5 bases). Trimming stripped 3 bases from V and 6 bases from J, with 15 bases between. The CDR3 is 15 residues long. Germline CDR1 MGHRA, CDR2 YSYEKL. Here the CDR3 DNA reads TGCGCCAGCAGCCAGGGTTCGTGGGGGGGTCAGCCCCAGCATTTT. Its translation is CASSQGSWGGQPQHF.

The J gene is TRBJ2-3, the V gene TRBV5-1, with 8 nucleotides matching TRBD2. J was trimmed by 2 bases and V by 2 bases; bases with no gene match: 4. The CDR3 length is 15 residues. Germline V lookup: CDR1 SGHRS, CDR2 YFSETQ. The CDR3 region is CASSFGGGTTDTQYF. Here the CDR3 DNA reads TGCGCCAGCAGCTTCGGGGGGGGGACCACAGATACGCAGTATTTT.

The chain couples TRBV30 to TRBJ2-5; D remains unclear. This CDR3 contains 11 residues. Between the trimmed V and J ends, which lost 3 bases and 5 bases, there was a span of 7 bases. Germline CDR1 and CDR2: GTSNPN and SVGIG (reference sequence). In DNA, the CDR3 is TGTGCCTGGAGGCCTCGGGAGACCCAGTACTTC. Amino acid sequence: CAWRPRETQYF.

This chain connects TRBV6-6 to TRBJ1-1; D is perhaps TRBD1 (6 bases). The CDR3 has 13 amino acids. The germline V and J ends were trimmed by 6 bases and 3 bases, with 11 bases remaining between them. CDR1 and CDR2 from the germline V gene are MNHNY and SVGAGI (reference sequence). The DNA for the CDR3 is TGTGCCAGCAGGTACAGGGAGGACACTGAAGCTTTCTTT. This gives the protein CASRYREDTEAFF.

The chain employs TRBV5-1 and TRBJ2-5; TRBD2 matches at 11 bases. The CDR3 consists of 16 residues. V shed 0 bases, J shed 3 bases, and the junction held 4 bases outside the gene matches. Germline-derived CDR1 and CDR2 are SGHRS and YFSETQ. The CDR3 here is CASSLVGTSGEETQYF. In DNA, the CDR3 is TGCGCCAGCAGCTTGGTGGGGACTAGCGGTGAAGAGACCCAGTACTTC.

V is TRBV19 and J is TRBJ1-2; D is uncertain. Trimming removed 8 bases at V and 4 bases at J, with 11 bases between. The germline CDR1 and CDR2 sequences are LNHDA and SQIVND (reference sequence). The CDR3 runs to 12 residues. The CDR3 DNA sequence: TGTGCCAGTGATTTTGGGAGCTATGGCTACACCTTC. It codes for CASDFGSYGYTF.

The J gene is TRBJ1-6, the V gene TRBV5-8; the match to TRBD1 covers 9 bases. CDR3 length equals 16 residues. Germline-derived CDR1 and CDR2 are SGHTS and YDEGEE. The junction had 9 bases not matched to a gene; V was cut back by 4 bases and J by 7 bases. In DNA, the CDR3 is TGTGCCAGCAGCAGACAGGGGGGAATTAGGAATTCACCCCTCCACTTT. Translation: CASSRQGGIRNSPLHF.

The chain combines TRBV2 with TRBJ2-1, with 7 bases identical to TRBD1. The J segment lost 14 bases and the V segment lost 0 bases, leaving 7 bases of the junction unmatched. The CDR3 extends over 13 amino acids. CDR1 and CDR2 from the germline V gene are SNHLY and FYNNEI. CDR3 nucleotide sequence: TGTGCCAGCAGTGAAGCGACAGGGCGGAAAGAGTTCTTC. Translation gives CASSEATGRKEFF.

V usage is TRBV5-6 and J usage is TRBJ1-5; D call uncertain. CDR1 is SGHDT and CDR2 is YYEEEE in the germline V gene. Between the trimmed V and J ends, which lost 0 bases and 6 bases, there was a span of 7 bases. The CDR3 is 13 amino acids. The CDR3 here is CASSLDPGQPQHF. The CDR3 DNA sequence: TGTGCCAGCAGCTTGGATCCGGGTCAGCCCCAGCATTTT.

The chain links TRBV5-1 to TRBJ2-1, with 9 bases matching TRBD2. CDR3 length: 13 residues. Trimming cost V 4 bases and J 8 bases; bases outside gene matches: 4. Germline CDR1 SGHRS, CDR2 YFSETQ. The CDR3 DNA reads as TGCGCCAGCAGCCTCCGACTAGCGGATGAGCAGTTCTTC. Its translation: CASSLRLADEQFF.

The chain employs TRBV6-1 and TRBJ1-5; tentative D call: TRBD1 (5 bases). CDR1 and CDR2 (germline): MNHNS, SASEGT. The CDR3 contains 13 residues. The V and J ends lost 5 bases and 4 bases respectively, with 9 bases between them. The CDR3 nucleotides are TGTGCCAGCAGTCGACAGAGAAATCAGCCCCAGCATTTT. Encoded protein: CASSRQRNQPQHF.

The DNA of the CDR3 is TGTGCCAGCAGTTCGCTGGGCAGGAACACCGGGGAGCTGTTTTTT. Protein sequence: CASSSLGRNTGELFF. The J gene is TRBJ2-2, the V gene TRBV6-5, with D unclear. This CDR3 spans 15 amino acids. V dropped 4 bases and J dropped 1 base, with 10 bases sitting between them. The V gene's germline CDR1 is MNHEY and CDR2 SVGAGI.

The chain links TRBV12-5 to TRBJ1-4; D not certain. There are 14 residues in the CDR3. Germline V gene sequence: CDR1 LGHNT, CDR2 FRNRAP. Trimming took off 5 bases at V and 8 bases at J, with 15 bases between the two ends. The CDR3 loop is CASGPSGVTEKLFF. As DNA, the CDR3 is TGTGCTAGTGGTCCCAGCGGGGTTACCGAAAAACTGTTTTTT.

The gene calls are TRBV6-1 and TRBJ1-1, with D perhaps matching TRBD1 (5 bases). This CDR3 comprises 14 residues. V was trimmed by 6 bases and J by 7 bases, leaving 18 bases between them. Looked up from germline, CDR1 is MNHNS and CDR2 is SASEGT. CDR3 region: CASSPAQRDFEAFF. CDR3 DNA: TGTGCCAGCAGCCCAGCCCAGCGGGACTTTGAAGCTTTCTTT.

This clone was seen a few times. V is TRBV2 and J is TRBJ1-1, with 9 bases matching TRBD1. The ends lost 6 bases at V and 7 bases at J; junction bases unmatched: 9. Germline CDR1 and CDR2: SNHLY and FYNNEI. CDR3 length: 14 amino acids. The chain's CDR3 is CASRPDRGSFEAFF. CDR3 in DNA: TGTGCCAGCAGGCCTGACAGGGGGTCTTTTGAAGCTTTCTTT.